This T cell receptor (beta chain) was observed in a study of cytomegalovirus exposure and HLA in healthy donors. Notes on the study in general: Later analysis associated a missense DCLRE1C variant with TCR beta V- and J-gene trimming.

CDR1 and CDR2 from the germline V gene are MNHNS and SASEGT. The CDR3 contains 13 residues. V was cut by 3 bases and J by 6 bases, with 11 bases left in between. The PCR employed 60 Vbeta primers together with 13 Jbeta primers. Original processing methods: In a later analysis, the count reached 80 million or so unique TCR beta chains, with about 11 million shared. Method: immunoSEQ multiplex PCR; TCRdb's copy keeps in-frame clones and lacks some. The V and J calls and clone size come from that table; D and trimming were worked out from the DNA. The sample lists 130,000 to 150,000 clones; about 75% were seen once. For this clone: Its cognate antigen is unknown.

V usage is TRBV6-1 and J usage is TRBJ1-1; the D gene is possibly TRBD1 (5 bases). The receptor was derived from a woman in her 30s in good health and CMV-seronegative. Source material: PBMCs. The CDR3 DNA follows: TGTGCCAGCAGTGATCGGGGGGGGGCTGAAGCTTTCTTT. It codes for CASSDRGGAEAFF.